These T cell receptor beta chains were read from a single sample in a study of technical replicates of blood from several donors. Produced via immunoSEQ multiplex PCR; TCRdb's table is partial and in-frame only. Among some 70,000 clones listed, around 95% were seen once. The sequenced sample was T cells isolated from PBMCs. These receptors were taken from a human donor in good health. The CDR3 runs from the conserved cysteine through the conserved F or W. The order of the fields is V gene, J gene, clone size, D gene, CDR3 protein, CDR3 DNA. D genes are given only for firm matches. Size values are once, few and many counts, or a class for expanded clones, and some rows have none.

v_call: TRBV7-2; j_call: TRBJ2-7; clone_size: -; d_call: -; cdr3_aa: CASSYPIGGYEQYF; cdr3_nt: TGTGCCAGCAGCTACCCTATCGGCGGGTACGAGCAGTACTTC
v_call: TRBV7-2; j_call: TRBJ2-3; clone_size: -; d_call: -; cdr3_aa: CASRDRRTDTQYF; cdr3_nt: TGTGCCAGCAGGGACAGACGCACAGATACGCAGTATTTT
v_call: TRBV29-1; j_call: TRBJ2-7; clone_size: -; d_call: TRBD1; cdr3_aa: CSAGPGQGYEQYF; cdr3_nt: TGCAGCGCCGGACCGGGACAGGGCTACGAGCAGTACTTC
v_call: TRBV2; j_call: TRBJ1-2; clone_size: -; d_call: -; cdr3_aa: CASSVQDGYTF; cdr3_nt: TGTGCCAGCAGCGTTCAGGATGGCTACACCTTC
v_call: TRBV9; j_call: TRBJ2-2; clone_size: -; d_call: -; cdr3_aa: CATKHGSGAGELFF; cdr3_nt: TGTGCCACCAAACACGGATCGGGGGCCGGGGAGCTGTTTTTT
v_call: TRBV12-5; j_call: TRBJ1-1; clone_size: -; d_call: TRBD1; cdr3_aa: CASGLVLDRGNTEAFF; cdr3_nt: TGTGCTAGTGGTTTGGTACTGGACAGGGGGAACACTGAAGCTTTCTTT
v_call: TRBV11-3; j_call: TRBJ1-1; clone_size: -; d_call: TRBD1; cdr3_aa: CASSLRVYRTGDTEAFF; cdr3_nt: TGTGCCAGCAGCTTAAGGGTCTATCGGACAGGGGACACTGAAGCTTTCTTT
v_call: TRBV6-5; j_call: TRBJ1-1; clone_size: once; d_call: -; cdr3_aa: CASSYGAGVEAFF; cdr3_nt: TGTGCCAGCAGTTACGGTGCAGGGGTGGAAGCTTTCTTT
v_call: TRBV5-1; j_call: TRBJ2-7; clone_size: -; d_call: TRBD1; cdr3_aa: CASSSGGALGSYEQYF; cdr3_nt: TGCGCCAGCAGTTCAGGGGGCGCCTTAGGGTCCTACGAGCAGTACTTC
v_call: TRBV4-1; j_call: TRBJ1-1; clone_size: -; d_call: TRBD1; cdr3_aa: CASSQVDRDNTEAFF; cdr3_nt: TGCGCCAGCAGCCAAGTGGACAGGGACAACACTGAAGCTTTCTTT
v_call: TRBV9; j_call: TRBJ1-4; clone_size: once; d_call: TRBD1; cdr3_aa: CASSEGAVLLGNEKLFF; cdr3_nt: TGTGCCAGCAGTGAGGGGGCTGTACTATTAGGGAATGAAAAACTGTTTTTT
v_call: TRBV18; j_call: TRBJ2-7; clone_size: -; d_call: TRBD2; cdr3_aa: CASSPSSSGSYEQYF; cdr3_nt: TGTGCCAGCTCACCCTCCTCTAGCGGGAGCTACGAGCAGTACTTC